Detailed here is one TCR beta chain. Germline CDR1 reads SQVTM; CDR2 reads ANQGSEA. The CDR3 runs 13 residues. The V gene end was trimmed by 4 bases and the J gene end by 4 bases; junction bases not matched to a gene: 4. This entry comes from a study of blood T cell repertoires in COVID-19. Study-wide context: Samples representing acute and convalescent COVID-19 were sourced from the United States, Italy and Spain. T cells, B-cell-depleted T cells, or PBMCs supplied cDNA or gDNA.

In the original processing: Reference gene primer amplification gave nucleated cell count estimates. Sequencing used immunoSEQ multiplex PCR; TCRdb keeps in-frame clones, though not all of them. V, J and clone size derive from that table, while D and trimming were established from the DNA sequence. The table lists 450,000 to 500,000 clones, roughly 85% of them singletons, with roughly 3.2% in the top ten. Sequenced: peripheral blood. This rearrangement joins TRBV29-1 to TRBJ2-1; 7 nucleotides line up with TRBD1. This clonotype was obtained from a human donor in a cohort sampled during active COVID-19. The DNA of the CDR3 is TGCAGCGTTGCCAGGGGGACATACAATGAGCAGTTCTTC. Translating gives CSVARGTYNEQFF.